This TCR beta chain is drawn from a study of T cells in AML relapse after transplant (dated by TCRdb to about 2019). About the full investigation: In patients given allogeneic HSCT for myeloid malignancy, this retrospective study looked at bone marrow T cells, examining both their TCR repertoires and their inhibitory receptor expression. TCR sequencing of unsorted bone marrow included three healthy donors, three patients in long-term complete remission, and three patients who were relapsing after HSCT. Beyond this particular receptor, the publication reports: Transplanted patients showed skewed bone marrow repertoires regardless of outcome: the top 10 alpha clonotypes reached around 36% (remission) and under 45% (relapse) versus roughly 20% in healthy donors. The TCR repertoire comparisons were based on very few samples, with only three individuals in each group for unsorted bone marrow.

By how much of the sample it makes up, this clonotype is large (0.1 to 1%). This clone's antigen is unknown. One base away there is no much larger clone; base qualities are not given. The library came from PCR. TCR alpha and beta chains were amplified from RNA with a modified RACE PCR protocol rather than multiplex PCR. Libraries were sequenced on an Illumina MiSeq, and raw reads were demultiplexed by sample-specific barcode combinations. Per the original workflow: MiXCR software was used to identify TCR clonotypes from the sequencing reads. The raw public reads went through TCRdb reprocessing: fastp at Q25, MiXCR clone calling, in-frame beta chains kept. Each entry merges the rows of one CDR3 protein and shows their most common DNA and genes. In this record, the V and J calls reflect TCRdb's handling and not the investigators' own analysis. This sample holds roughly 940 distinct CDR3 sequences; roughly 20% were observed only once. The top ten constitute roughly 6.5% of the sample.

For comparisons with patients, the control group was bone marrow taken from healthy donors. CDR1 is given as SGHAT and CDR2 as FQNNGV, both from the germline V gene. The CDR3 goes from the cysteine to the phenylalanine over 15 residues. Only CDR3 DNA remains: 45 bases, in frame from the first base. V is clipped by 5 bases and J by 0 bases, and the sequence between their germline boundaries is 11 bases long. The material sequenced was bone marrow. The sequence came from a human donor in good health. The chain links TRBV11-2 with TRBJ1-3; no D gene call is confident. The DNA sequence is given as TGTGCCAGCAGCCCCACGCCGATCTCTGGAAACACCATATATTTT. It codes for CASSPTPISGNTIYF.